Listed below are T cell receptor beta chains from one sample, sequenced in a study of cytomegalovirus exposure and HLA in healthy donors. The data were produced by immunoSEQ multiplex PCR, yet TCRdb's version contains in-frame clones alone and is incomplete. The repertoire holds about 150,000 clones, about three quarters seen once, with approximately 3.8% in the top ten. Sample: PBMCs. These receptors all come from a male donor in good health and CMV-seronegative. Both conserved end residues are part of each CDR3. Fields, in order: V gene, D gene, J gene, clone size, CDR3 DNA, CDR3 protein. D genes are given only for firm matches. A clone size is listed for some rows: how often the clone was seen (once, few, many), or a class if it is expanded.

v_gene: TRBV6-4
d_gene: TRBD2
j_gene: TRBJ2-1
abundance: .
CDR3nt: TGTGCCAGCAGTCGGGCGGGAGGGGACAATGAGCAGTTCTTC
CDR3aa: CASSRAGGDNEQFF

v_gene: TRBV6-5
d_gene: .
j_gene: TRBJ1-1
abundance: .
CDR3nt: TGTGCCAGCGCCCTCACGGACACGTACACTGAAGCTTTCTTT
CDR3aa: CASALTDTYTEAFF

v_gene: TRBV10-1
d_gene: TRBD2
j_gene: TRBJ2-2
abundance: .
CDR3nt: TGCGCCAGCAGCAGGACTAGCGAGACCGGGGAGCTGTTTTTT
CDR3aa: CASSRTSETGELFF

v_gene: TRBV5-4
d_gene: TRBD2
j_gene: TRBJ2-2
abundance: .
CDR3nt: TGTGCCAGCAGCCTGGATAGCGGGGGGGCCCTCACCGGGGAGCTGTTTTTT
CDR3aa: CASSLDSGGALTGELFF

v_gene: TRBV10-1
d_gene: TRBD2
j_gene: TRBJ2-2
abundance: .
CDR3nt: TGCGCCAGCAGTTTGACTAGCGTGAACACCGGGGAGCTGTTTTTT
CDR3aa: CASSLTSVNTGELFF

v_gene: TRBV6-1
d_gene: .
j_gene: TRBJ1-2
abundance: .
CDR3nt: TGTGCCGGACAGCTTGTTAACTATGGCTACACCTTC
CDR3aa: CAGQLVNYGYTF

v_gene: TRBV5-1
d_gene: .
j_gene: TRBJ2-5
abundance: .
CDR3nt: TGCGCCAGCAGCGCCAGGGGAGAGACCCAGTACTTC
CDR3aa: CASSARGETQYF

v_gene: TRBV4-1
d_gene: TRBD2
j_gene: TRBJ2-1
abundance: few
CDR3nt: TGCGCCAGCAGTCTAACTAGCGGGGGGGTGGATGAGCAGTTCTTC
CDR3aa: CASSLTSGGVDEQFF

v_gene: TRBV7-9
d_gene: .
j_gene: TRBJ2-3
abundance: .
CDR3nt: TGTGCCAGCAGACCTAGGTCAGATACGCAGTATTTT
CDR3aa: CASRPRSDTQYF

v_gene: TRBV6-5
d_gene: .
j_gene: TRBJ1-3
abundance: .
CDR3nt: TGTGCCAGCAGTTACGACAGAGTCTCTGGAAACACCATATATTTT
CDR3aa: CASSYDRVSGNTIYF

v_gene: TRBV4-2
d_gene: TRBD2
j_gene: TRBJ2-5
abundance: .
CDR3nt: TGTGCCAGCAGCCCCGTGACTAGCGGGGGGGCGGAGACCCAGTACTTC
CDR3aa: CASSPVTSGGAETQYF

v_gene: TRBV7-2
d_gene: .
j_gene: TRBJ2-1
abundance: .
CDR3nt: TGTGCCAGCAGCAATAGCGAAGGCTCCTACAATGAGCAGTTCTTC
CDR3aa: CASSNSEGSYNEQFF

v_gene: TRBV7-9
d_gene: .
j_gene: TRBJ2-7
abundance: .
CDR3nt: TGTGCCAGCACCCGACTATCGTCCTACGAGCAGTACTTC
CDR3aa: CASTRLSSYEQYF

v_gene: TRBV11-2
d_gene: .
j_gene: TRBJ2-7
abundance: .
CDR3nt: TGTGCCAGCAGCTTAGAAGGCTCCGTGGGACACCGCTACGAGCAGTACTTC
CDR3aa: CASSLEGSVGHRYEQYF

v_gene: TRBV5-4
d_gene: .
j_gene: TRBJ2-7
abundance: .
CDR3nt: TGTGCCAGCAGCTTGACTAGAGCCGAGCAGTACTTC
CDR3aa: CASSLTRAEQYF

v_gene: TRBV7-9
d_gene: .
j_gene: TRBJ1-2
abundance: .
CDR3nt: TGTGCCAGCAGCTTAGAACAGGGAAGCTACACCTTC
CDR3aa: CASSLEQGSYTF

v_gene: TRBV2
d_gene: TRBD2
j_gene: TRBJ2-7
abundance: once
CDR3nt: TGTGCCAGCAGTGAAGTTCGGGGAGGGCACGAGCAGTACTTC
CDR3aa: CASSEVRGGHEQYF

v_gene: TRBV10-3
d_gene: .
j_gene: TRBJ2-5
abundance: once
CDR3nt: TGTGCCATCATGGCTGTTGGGGCTTCAGAGACCCAGTACTTC
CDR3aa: CAIMAVGASETQYF

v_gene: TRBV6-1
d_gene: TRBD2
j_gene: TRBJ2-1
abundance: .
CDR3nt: TGTGCCAGCAGGGGACTAGCGGTCCTCTACAATGAGCAGTTCTTC
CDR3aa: CASRGLAVLYNEQFF

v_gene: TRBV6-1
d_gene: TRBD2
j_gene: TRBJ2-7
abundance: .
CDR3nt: TGTGCCAGCAGTGGACTAGCGCCGTACGAGCAGTACTTC
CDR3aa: CASSGLAPYEQYF

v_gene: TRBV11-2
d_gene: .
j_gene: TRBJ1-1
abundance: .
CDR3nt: TGTGCCAGCAGCTTAGATCGGCAGGGGCTGAGGGCTTTCTTT
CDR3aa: CASSLDRQGLRAFF

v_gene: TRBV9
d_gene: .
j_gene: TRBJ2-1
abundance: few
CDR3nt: TGTGCCAGCACCGCCGGCCGGAGCTCCTACAATGAGCAGTTCTTC
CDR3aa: CASTAGRSSYNEQFF

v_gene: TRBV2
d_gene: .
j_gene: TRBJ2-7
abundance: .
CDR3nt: TGTGCCAGCAGGCTCACCTCTACGTTCTACGAGCAGTACTTC
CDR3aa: CASRLTSTFYEQYF

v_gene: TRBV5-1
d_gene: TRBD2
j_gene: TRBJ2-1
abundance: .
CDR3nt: TGCGCCAGCAGGGAGGGGCCTAGCGGATACAATGAGCAGTTCTTC
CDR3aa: CASREGPSGYNEQFF

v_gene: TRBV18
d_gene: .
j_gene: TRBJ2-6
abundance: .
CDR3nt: TGTGCCAGCTCACCAACAGACAGACTTCACTCTGGGGCCAACGTCCTGACTTTC
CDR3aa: CASSPTDRLHSGANVLTF

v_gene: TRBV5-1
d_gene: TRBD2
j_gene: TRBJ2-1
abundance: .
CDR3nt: TGCGCCAGCAGCTTTCCAGCGGGGATAAACAATGAGCAGTTCTTC
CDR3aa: CASSFPAGINNEQFF

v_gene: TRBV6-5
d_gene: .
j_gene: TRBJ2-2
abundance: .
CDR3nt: TGTGCCAGCAGATTCTCAGGGCTGAACACCGGGGAGCTGTTTTTT
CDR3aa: CASRFSGLNTGELFF

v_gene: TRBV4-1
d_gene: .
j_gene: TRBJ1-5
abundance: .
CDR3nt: TGCGCCAGCAGTGGAAGGAGGAGCCAGGATCAGCCCCAGCATTTT
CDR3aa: CASSGRRSQDQPQHF

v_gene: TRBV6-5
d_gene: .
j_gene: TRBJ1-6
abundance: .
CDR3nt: TGTGCCAGCAGTTACTCGGCCACCTATAATTCACCCCTCCACTTT
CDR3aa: CASSYSATYNSPLHF

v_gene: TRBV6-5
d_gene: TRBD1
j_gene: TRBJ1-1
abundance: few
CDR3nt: TGTGCCAGCAGCAGGGACAGGGGGCGAAACACTGAAGCTTTCTTT
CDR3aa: CASSRDRGRNTEAFF

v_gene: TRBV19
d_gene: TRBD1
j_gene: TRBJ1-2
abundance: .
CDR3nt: TGTGCCAGTACGGGACAGGGGTATGGCTACACCTTC
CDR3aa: CASTGQGYGYTF

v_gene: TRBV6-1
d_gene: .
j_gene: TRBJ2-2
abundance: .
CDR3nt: TGTGCCAGCAGCTCGGGACAAATAAACACCGGGGAGCTGTTTTTT
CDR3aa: CASSSGQINTGELFF

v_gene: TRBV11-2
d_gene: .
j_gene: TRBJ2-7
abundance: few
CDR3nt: TGTGCCAGCAGCCTGGGGGCAGGGGTTTACGAGCAGTACTTC
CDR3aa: CASSLGAGVYEQYF

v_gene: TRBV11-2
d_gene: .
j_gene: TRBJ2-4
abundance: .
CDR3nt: TGTGCCAGCAGCTTAGTTAGAACAGGCGTTTTAGCCAAAAACATTCAGTACTTC
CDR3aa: CASSLVRTGVLAKNIQYF

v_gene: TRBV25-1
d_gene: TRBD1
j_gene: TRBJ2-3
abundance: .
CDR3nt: TGTGCCAGCAGTACCTTGACAGGGACCGACACAGATACGCAGTATTTT
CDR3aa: CASSTLTGTDTDTQYF

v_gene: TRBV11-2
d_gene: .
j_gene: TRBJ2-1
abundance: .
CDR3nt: TGTGCCAGCAGCGTGACTAGTACTGAGCAGTTCTTC
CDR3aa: CASSVTSTEQFF

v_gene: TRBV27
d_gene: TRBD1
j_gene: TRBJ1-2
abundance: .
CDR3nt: TGTGCCAGCAGAAGACAGGGGACAGTGAACTATGGCTACACCTTC
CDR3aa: CASRRQGTVNYGYTF

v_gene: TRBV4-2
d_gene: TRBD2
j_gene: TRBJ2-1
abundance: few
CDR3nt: TGTGCCAGCAGCCGTCTAGCGGGGGGGCTCAATAGTGAGCAGTTCTTC
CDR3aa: CASSRLAGGLNSEQFF

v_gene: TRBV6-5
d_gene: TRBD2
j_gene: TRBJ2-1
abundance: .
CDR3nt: TGTGCCACCCTAGGGGCTAGCGGTACCCATGAGCAGTTCTTC
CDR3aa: CATLGASGTHEQFF

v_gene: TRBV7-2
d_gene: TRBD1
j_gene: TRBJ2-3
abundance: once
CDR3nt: TGTGCCAGCAGCTTAAACAGGGGATCGGCGCAGTATTTT
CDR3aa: CASSLNRGSAQYF

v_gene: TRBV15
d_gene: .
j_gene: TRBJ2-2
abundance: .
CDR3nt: TGTGCCACCAGCGCGGTACGGGTCACCGGGGAGCTGTTTTTT
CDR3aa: CATSAVRVTGELFF

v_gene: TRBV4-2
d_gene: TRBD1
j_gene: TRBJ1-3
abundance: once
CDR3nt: TGTGCCAGCAGCCTCTACCGGGAGACAGGGGTCGGAAACACCATATATTTT
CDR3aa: CASSLYRETGVGNTIYF

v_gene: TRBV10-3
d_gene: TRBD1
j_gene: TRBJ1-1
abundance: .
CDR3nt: TGTGCCATCAGTGGGAGGGACAGGGGGAACACTGAAGCTTTCTTT
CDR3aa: CAISGRDRGNTEAFF

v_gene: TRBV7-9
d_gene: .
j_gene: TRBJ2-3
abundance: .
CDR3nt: TGTGCCAGCAGCCGCGGGACGGGACGCACAGATACGCAGTATTTT
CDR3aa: CASSRGTGRTDTQYF

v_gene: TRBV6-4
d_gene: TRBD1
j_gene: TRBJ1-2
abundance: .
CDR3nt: TGTGCCAGCAGGGGGACAGGCGTAGGCTACACCTTC
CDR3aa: CASRGTGVGYTF

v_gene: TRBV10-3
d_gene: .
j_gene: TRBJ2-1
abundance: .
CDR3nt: TGTGCCATCAGTGTAAAGGGGACTCAAAATGAGCAGTTCTTC
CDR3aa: CAISVKGTQNEQFF